This TCR beta chain is from a study of tumor-infiltrating lymphocytes in primary liver carcinoma. Without any cell sorting, roughly 20-33 mg of bulk tissue yielded co-extracted RNA and DNA. No patient had received treatment, and all had chronic HBV infection. TCR beta cDNA was prepared out of approximately 470 ng total RNA by means of a constant-region primer. Libraries covering TCR beta were generated through three nested multiplex PCR rounds (using a slightly modified ARM-PCR). The first two PCR rounds, around 10 cycles each, used TRBV1-TRBV30 forward primers and a C-beta reverse primer. TCRdb re-called the multiplex PCR reads through MiXCR, storing one row per CDR3 protein. The table lists about 37,000 distinct CDR3 sequences, 75% of them singletons, with more than 35% in the top ten. Whole-study findings and limits: Tumors reached a significantly greater top-250-clone fraction than blood did (p = 0.039). The overlap of tumor-adjacent and tumor-blood pairs was smaller than that of tumor region pairs.

The CDR3 spans 16 residues. Germline assignment: CDR1 SQVTM and CDR2 ANQGSEA. As to this clonotype: Its antigen is still unknown. The germline gene is not matched at one end of the junction; a read error may be the cause.

This receptor was taken from a man aged 35 to 55 with primary liver carcinoma and hepatitis B virus infection. The chain recombines TRBV29-1 with TRBJ2-2; perhaps TRBD2 as D (5 bases). Material for sequencing was tumor-adjacent normal liver tissue. CDR3 DNA sequence: TGCTGCGTTGAACTAGGACCAGCGGAGTTAACCGGGGAGTTGTTTTTT. Its protein product is CCVELGPAELTGELFF.